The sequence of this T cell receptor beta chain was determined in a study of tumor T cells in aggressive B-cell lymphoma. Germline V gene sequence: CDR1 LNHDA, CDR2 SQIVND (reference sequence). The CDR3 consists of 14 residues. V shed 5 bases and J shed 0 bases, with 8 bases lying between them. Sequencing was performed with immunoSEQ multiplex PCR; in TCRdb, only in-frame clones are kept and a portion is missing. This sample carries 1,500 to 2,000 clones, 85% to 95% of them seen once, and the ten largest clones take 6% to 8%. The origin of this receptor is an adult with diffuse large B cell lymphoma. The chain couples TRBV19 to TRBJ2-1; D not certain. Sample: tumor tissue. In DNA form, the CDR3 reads TGTGCCAGTAGTCCCTCGTCCTCCTACAATGAGCAGTTCTTC. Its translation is CASSPSSSYNEQFF.